These 25 T cell receptor beta chains came from one sample sequenced in a study of T cell responses to AZD1222 COVID-19 vaccine. Some clones are missing from TCRdb's copy, which holds only in-frame ones; the method was immunoSEQ multiplex PCR. The sample records around 100,000 clones, around nine tenths being singletons. This sample comprised peripheral blood, obtained on day 0 of AZD1222 vaccination. Receptor source: an adult in good health.

Points on this clone: A junction boundary mismatches the germline segment, possibly from a read error. The chain uses TRBV3-1 (or the pseudogene TRBV3-2) and TRBJ1-6; D ambiguous. The CDR3 contains 14 residues. Per the germline V gene, CDR1 is LGHDT and CDR2 is YNNKEL (reference sequence). This chain's CDR3 is CASSQVASNAPLHF. CDR3 DNA: TGTGCCAGCAGCCAAGTGGCGAGTAATGCACCCCTCCACTTT.

The CDR3 region has the DNA TGTGCCATCAGTGGACAGGGGGCTGATGGCTACACCTTC. Its protein product is CAISGQGADGYTF. The rearrangement joins TRBV10-3 to TRBJ1-2; 10 bases match TRBD1. The CDR3 covers 13 residues. Per germline, CDR1 ENHRY and CDR2 SYGVKD. After removal of 4 bases from V and 6 bases from J, the junction contained 2 bases not matched to a gene.

This clone has a single count. V gene TRBV5-1 combines with J gene TRBJ2-7; D gene ambiguous. The CDR3 has 14 amino acids. Trimming cost V 5 bases and J 2 bases, with 14 bases left between them. CDR1 is SGHRS, CDR2 YFSETQ, per germline. The CDR3, as DNA: TGCGCCAGCAGTCCGGATAGACCGACCTACGAGCAGTACTTC. Translated, it gives CASSPDRPTYEQYF.

This chain links TRBV9 with TRBJ2-1, with 9 bases aligning to TRBD2. The CDR3 loop spans 16 amino acids. The germline gives CDR1 SGDLS, CDR2 YYNGEE. Trimming cost V 0 bases and J 7 bases; bases outside gene matches: 8. The CDR3 coding sequence is TGTGCCAGCAGCGTAGGTGGGCTAGCGGGAATAAATGAGCAGTTCTTC. It codes for CASSVGGLAGINEQFF.

The chain joins TRBV19 to TRBJ1-1; 7 bases are a match to TRBD1. V shed 5 bases and J 3 bases; nucleotides not matched to a gene: 6. The CDR3 consists of 14 residues. The germline gives CDR1 LNHDA, CDR2 SQIVND (reference sequence). The CDR3 protein is CASSLGGVYTEAFF. In nucleotides, the CDR3 is TGTGCCAGTAGTCTAGGGGGCGTTTACACTGAAGCTTTCTTT.

This chain joins TRBV27 and TRBJ1-2, with TRBD1 matching 9 bases. This CDR3 has 13 amino acids. Germline V gene lookup returns CDR1 MNHEY and CDR2 SMNVEV (reference sequence). V lost 6 bases, J lost 6 bases, and 5 bases stayed unmatched. The CDR3 here is CASRTGGTDGYTF. CDR3 in DNA: TGTGCCAGCAGGACAGGGGGTACAGATGGCTACACCTTC.

This chain links TRBV5-1 with TRBJ1-2; D gene unclear. CDR3 length: 17 amino acids. Germline CDR1 SGHRS, CDR2 YFSETQ. Between the trimmed V and J ends, which lost 0 bases and 2 bases, there was a span of 17 bases. CDR3 nucleotide sequence: TGCGCCAGCAGCTTGGCTGCCGCGATCTCGATAAACTATGGCTACACCTTC. Protein product: CASSLAAAISINYGYTF.

The chain couples TRBV11-3 to TRBJ2-3; D is possibly TRBD2 (6 bases). Germline V gives CDR1 SGHNT, CDR2 YENEEA. Trimming took 5 bases from V and 1 from J, leaving 19 bases between them. The CDR3 is 17 residues long. The CDR3 DNA sequence: TGTGCCAGCAGCGTCCTTCTTGGAGGGCTAGGCACAGATACGCAGTATTTT. Its protein product is CASSVLLGGLGTDTQYF.

The V gene is TRBV6-5, the J gene TRBJ1-1; a weak D match, TRBD1 (5 bases). The CDR3 totals 14 residues. The V gene's germline CDR1 is MNHEY and CDR2 SVGAGI. Trimming removed 5 bases at V and 0 bases at J, with 10 bases between. The CDR3 sequence: CASSRGRLNTEAFF. CDR3 nucleotides: TGTGCCAGCAGTAGGGGAAGATTGAACACTGAAGCTTTCTTT.

This clone was seen once. DNA for the CDR3: TGTGCCTGGTCGCCGGGGCACCGATTCGATGAGCAGTTCTTC. Its translation is CAWSPGHRFDEQFF. V usage is TRBV30 and J usage is TRBJ2-1, with D perhaps given as TRBD1 or TRBD2 (5 bases each). V was cut by 5 bases and J by 8 bases, with 19 bases left in between. The CDR3 has 14 residues. CDR1 GTSNPN and CDR2 SVGIG come from the germline V gene (reference sequence). Looking up the rest from reference TRBV30 and TRBJ2-1 gives the full variable domain: SQTIHQWPATLVQPVGSPLSLECTVEGTSNPNLYWYRQAAGRGLQLLFYSVGIGQISSEVPQNLSASRPQDRQFILSSKKLLLSDSGFYLCAWSPGHRFDEQFFGPGTRLTVL.

Here the CDR3 DNA reads TGTGCCAGCTTAAGGGTTGGACAGCCCCAGCATTTT. This translates into CASLRVGQPQHF. V usage is TRBV6-5 and J usage is TRBJ1-5; no definite D call. Germline CDR1 reads MNHEY; CDR2 reads SVGAGI. This CDR3 region has 12 residues. With 8 bases removed from V and 7 bases from J, the gap between germline ends came to 12 bases.

The CDR3 protein is CASSEGQARYNEQFF. In DNA form, the CDR3 reads TGCGCCAGCAGCGAAGGACAGGCGCGTTACAATGAGCAGTTCTTC. The rearrangement uses TRBV5-1 and TRBJ2-1; 7 nucleotides line up with TRBD1. Germline assignment: CDR1 SGHRS and CDR2 YFSETQ. With V trimmed by 4 bases and J by 4 bases, 8 bases remained unmatched. The CDR3 loop spans 15 amino acids.

The chain links TRBV6-1 to TRBJ1-5; D is perhaps TRBD1 (6 bases). V lost 2 bases to trimming and J lost 3 bases, with 20 bases between them. This CDR3 spans 18 amino acids. The germline gives CDR1 MNHNS, CDR2 SASEGT. Here the CDR3 reads CASSEQDRNSWDNQPQHF. The DNA of the CDR3 is TGTGCCAGCAGTGAACAGGACAGAAATTCGTGGGACAATCAGCCCCAGCATTTT.

The genes are TRBV18 and TRBJ2-1; 8 bases are shared with TRBD2. The CDR3 runs to 19 residues. The germline V gene has CDR1 KGHSH and CDR2 LQKENI. Unmatched junction bases numbered 14, after V lost 0 bases and J lost 4 bases. CDR3 bases: TGTGCCAGCTCACCACCTCGGCCGGGGGGGCCAGCCGGTTACAATGAGCAGTTCTTC. This sequence encodes CASSPPRPGGPAGYNEQFF. The full variable domain, its missing parts supplied by reference TRBV18 and TRBJ2-1, is NAGVMQNPRHLVRRRGQEARLRCSPMKGHSHVYWYRQLPEEGLKFMVYLQKENIIDESGMPKERFSAEFPKEGPSILRIQQVVRGDSAAYFCASSPPRPGGPAGYNEQFFGPGTRLTVL.

This clone is a singleton in its sample. V usage is TRBV7-2 and J usage is TRBJ2-5; TRBD2 matches at 13 bases. After removal of 7 bases from V and 5 bases from J, the junction contained 10 bases not matched to a gene. This CDR3 has 16 residues. Germline CDR1 reads SGHTA; CDR2 reads FQGNSA. CDR3 nucleotide sequence: TGTGCCAGCACCCCCCCCCGGACTAGCGGGAGCGAGACCCAGTACTTC. Its translation is CASTPPRTSGSETQYF.

The V and J genes are TRBV28 and TRBJ1-6; TRBD1 is a possible D gene (5 bases). Trimming took 6 bases from V and 7 from J, leaving 25 bases between them. The CDR3 runs to 18 residues. Germline V gene data show CDR1 as MDHEN and CDR2 as SYDVKM. In DNA form, the CDR3 reads TGTGCCAGCAGGGGAGAGGGTGACGTGGGACGGATCAATTCACCCCTCCACTTT. This sequence encodes CASRGEGDVGRINSPLHF.

This clone has a handful of counts. The gene calls are TRBV7-2 and TRBJ1-6, with D unclear. This CDR3 has 18 amino acids. Germline V gene sequence: CDR1 SGHTA, CDR2 FQGNSA. V lost 0 bases to trimming and J lost 0 bases, with 12 bases between them. The CDR3 sequence is CASSLARQGYSYNSPLHF. The CDR3 DNA is TGTGCCAGCAGCTTAGCCAGACAAGGGTACTCCTATAATTCACCCCTCCACTTT.

DNA for the CDR3: TGTGCCAGCAGCCAAGGGCTTCTGAGGCCGCGCACCGGGGAGCTGTTTTTT. This encodes CASSQGLLRPRTGELFF. The chain recombines TRBV3-1 (or the pseudogene TRBV3-2) with TRBJ2-2; D is undetermined. CDR3 length: 17 residues. V was clipped by 1 base and J by 4 bases, with 16 bases between them. CDR1 is LGHDT and CDR2 is YNNKEL in the germline V gene (reference sequence).

This clone was observed once. The chain couples TRBV5-1 to TRBJ2-3; TRBD2 matches at 8 bases. The V gene's germline CDR1 is SGHRS and CDR2 YFSETQ. Trimming at V came to 4 bases and at J to 5 bases, leaving 6 bases not matched to a gene. The length of the CDR3 is 14 residues. The CDR3: CASSPAGEGDTQYF. CDR3 DNA: TGCGCCAGCAGCCCAGCGGGGGAGGGAGATACGCAGTATTTT.

The CDR3 bases are TGCGCCAGCAGCTTGGAGGGCGGACAGGGGCTGACGTCCGAGCAGTACTTC. The encoded protein is CASSLEGGQGLTSEQYF. The chain carries TRBV5-1 and TRBJ2-7, with 9 positions matching TRBD1. The ends lost 0 bases at V and 6 bases at J; junction bases unmatched: 13. In germline, CDR1 is SGHRS, CDR2 YFSETQ. The CDR3 length is 17 residues.

The genes are TRBV3-1 (or the pseudogene TRBV3-2) and TRBJ1-1; D unresolved. Germline lookup yields CDR1 LGHDT and CDR2 YNNKEL (reference sequence). The CDR3 consists of 16 residues. The ends were cut back, 5 bases at V and 10 bases at J, with 26 bases in the middle. CDR3 bases: TGTGCCAGCAGCTTCCGCCCCGGGCCCTACCGCGTCGGAGCTTTCTTT. Protein: CASSFRPGPYRVGAFF.

This chain joins TRBV7-2 and TRBJ1-2; D is ambiguous. Between the trimmed V and J ends, which lost 8 bases and 1 base, there was a span of 17 bases. Germline V gene sequence: CDR1 SGHTA, CDR2 FQGNSA. The CDR3 consists of 15 residues. CDR3 loop: CASSWAQDGNYGYTF. The CDR3 coding sequence is TGTGCCAGCTCGTGGGCCCAAGACGGTAACTATGGCTACACCTTC.

This chain uses TRBV2 with TRBJ1-5; D is uncertain. CDR1 and CDR2 (germline): SNHLY, FYNNEI. This CDR3 has 14 residues. V was pared by 6 bases and J by 1 base, with 10 bases between. CDR3 DNA sequence: TGTGCCAGCAGCTCTGCGACAAGCAATCAGCCCCAGCATTTT. It specifies CASSSATSNQPQHF.

The chain employs TRBV7-3 and TRBJ1-4; no clear D. Looked up from germline, CDR1 is SGHTA and CDR2 is FQGTGA. This CDR3 has 15 amino acids. Deletions cut 2 bases from V and 3 bases from J, with 10 bases between. The CDR3 loop is CASSLQDWANEKLFF. The CDR3 nucleotides read TGTGCCAGCAGCTTACAGGATTGGGCTAATGAAAAACTGTTTTTT.

This CDR3 is CASSGSSGDTQYF. CDR3 coding DNA: TGTGCCAGCAGTGGGTCCTCGGGGGATACGCAGTATTTT. This sequence joins TRBV6-4 and TRBJ2-3, with TRBD2 as a possible D gene (5 bases). The CDR3 has 13 amino acids. V was cut by 4 bases and J by 6 bases, with 11 bases left in between. Germline CDR1 MRHNA, CDR2 SNTAGT.